Here is one T cell receptor (beta chain) with its context. Its antigen is undetermined. TCRdb reanalysed the RT-PCR reads using MiXCR and keeps one entry per CDR3 protein. The sample lists 860,000 or so distinct CDR3 sequences, 21% occurring once. This entry comes from a study of response to subunit inactivated influenza vaccine. Study conclusions and caveats: Authors suggested seasonal influenza vaccinations each recruit few new T cells.

The CDR3 is 14 amino acids. Germline V gene lookup returns CDR1 MNHEY and CDR2 SVGAGI. J was trimmed by 6 bases and V by 0 bases; bases with no gene match: 2. The chain joins TRBV6-5 to TRBJ2-1; TRBD2 matches at 7 bases. The material was PBMCs from blood, obtained roughly 5 days after vaccination. The clonotype was recovered from a man aged 50 to 60 who received an inactivated influenza vaccine. This chain's CDR3 is CASSYSGGSNEQFF. The CDR3 DNA follows: TGTGCCAGCAGTTACTCCGGGGGGAGCAATGAGCAGTTCTTC.